The sequence of this T cell receptor beta chain was determined in a study of early T cells in non-severe SARS-CoV-2 infection (dated by TCRdb to the early 2020s). About the full investigation: TCR sequencing used bulk RNA from unsorted whole blood, so alpha and beta chains could not be paired. What the authors observed across the whole study: VDJdb matching was skewed toward anti-spike CD8 responses, so virus-specific expansions were likely underestimated and private and CD4 specificities were missed.

V is clipped by 0 bases and J by 6 bases, and the sequence between their germline boundaries is 5 bases long. As encoded in the germline V gene, CDR1 is SGHDN while CDR2 is FVKESK. The CDR3, from cysteine to phenylalanine, totals 12 residues. Only the CDR3 DNA stays, 36 bases, in frame from base 1. Points on this clonotype: It has no known antigen specificity. It has no much larger one-base neighbor in the sample; base qualities were not kept.

Set within a cohort of healthcare workers in London, UK, this nested case-control study involved weekly PCR testing of nasopharyngeal swabs along with blood sampling. Between 23 and 31 March 2020, the week of the UK lockdown, healthcare workers were enrolled and then followed up weekly for as long as 16 weeks. The library was prepared using 5' RACE. Sequenced on a NextSeq 500. The TCR library protocol attached unique molecular identifiers to individual cDNA molecules to correct for sequencing error and PCR bias. Sequencing covered both TCR alpha and beta chains, and within each sample the abundances of alpha and beta sequences were tightly co-correlated. Processing in the source paper ran as follows. V gene, J gene and CDR3 annotation of TCR sequences was performed with Decombinator V4. Expanded TCRs were defined as changing significantly between any two time points under a Poisson model with p below 0.0001. TCR abundances were normalised to the total number of TCRs sequenced in each sample and reported as counts per million. MAIT TCRs were defined by TRAV1-2 paired with TRAJ12, TRAJ20 or TRAJ33, and iNKT TCRs by TRAV10 paired with TRAJ18. VDJdb, accessed 1 November 2021, was searched for CMV, EBV and SARS-CoV-2 annotated TCRs, excluding TCRs annotated for multiple antigens. TCRdb applied fastp at Q25 and MiXCR to the public reads, then kept only in-frame beta chains. Each CDR3 protein gets just one entry, which takes the most common genes and DNA from the rows behind it. The authors' filters were not applied to this entry. This sample comprises approximately 66,000 distinct CDR3 sequences, roughly 13% of them detected only once. The top ten constitute around 4.8% of the sample.

Recombination connected TRBV14 to TRBJ2-5; the D gene cannot be named for sure. Sequencing used whole blood. The source of this sequence is an adult who was a healthcare worker with PCR-confirmed SARS-CoV-2 infection or an uninfected control (not recorded which). Here the CDR3 is given as CASSQDRQTQYF. Here is the DNA: TGTGCCAGCAGCCAAGATAGGCAGACCCAGTACTTC.